Listed below are T cell receptor beta chains from one sample, sequenced in a study of T cell changes during pregnancy in multiple sclerosis. Clones were sequenced by immunoSEQ multiplex PCR, and TCRdb holds only the in-frame ones, with some missing. The repertoire holds 40,000 to 55,000 clones, 75% to 90% seen once, with approximately 1.5% in the top ten. Source: peripheral blood, taken in the first trimester of pregnancy. Receptor source: a female donor in good health, enrolled as a control in a pregnancy study. Both conserved end residues are part of each CDR3. The D gene is left open where the match is weak. Rows may omit the clone size; those that give it use once, few, many or a size class.

D gene: TRBD2; J gene: TRBJ2-1; clone size: -; V gene: TRBV19; CDR3 DNA: TGTGCCAGTAGTAAAGGGCTAGCGGGGGGGACCTACAATGAGCAGTTCTTC; CDR3 protein: CASSKGLAGGTYNEQFF
D gene: TRBD1; J gene: TRBJ1-4; clone size: once; V gene: TRBV11-2; CDR3 DNA: TGTGCCAGCAGCTTAGTTGTGCGGACAGGGGGCAAAAATGAAAAACTGTTTTTT; CDR3 protein: CASSLVVRTGGKNEKLFF
D gene: -; J gene: TRBJ2-7; clone size: -; V gene: TRBV7-9; CDR3 DNA: TGTGCCAGCGGCTGGGATGGGAGCTCCTACGAGCAGTACTTC; CDR3 protein: CASGWDGSSYEQYF
D gene: -; J gene: TRBJ2-6; clone size: -; V gene: TRBV11-2; CDR3 DNA: TGTGCCAGCAGCTTGGCGAGGGGGGGGGCCAACGTCCTGACTTTC; CDR3 protein: CASSLARGGANVLTF
D gene: -; J gene: TRBJ2-7; clone size: -; V gene: TRBV6-5; CDR3 DNA: TGTGCCAGCAGTCCGACTAGCGAGGGGGCTGGCGAGCAGTACTTC; CDR3 protein: CASSPTSEGAGEQYF
D gene: -; J gene: TRBJ2-3; clone size: -; V gene: TRBV30; CDR3 DNA: TGTGCCTGGAGTGGGGCTAGCACAGATACGCAGTATTTT; CDR3 protein: CAWSGASTDTQYF
D gene: TRBD2; J gene: TRBJ2-1; clone size: -; V gene: TRBV5-1; CDR3 DNA: TGCGCCAGCAGCCGCGGGGGGGACTACAATGAGCAGTTCTTC; CDR3 protein: CASSRGGDYNEQFF
D gene: -; J gene: TRBJ2-7; clone size: -; V gene: TRBV6-4; CDR3 DNA: TGTGCCAGCAGTGGTTCTGATTTACAGGGTCTCTACGTGTACGAGCAGTACTTC; CDR3 protein: CASSGSDLQGLYVYEQYF
D gene: -; J gene: TRBJ2-1; clone size: -; V gene: TRBV11-2; CDR3 DNA: TGTGCCAGCACCGCCCTCTGGTCTAGGCTGTTTGTGAGGAATGAGCAGTTCTTC; CDR3 protein: CASTALWSRLFVRNEQFF
D gene: TRBD1; J gene: TRBJ2-1; clone size: -; V gene: TRBV6-1; CDR3 DNA: TGTGCCAGCAGTGACCAGGGGGCCTACAATGAGCAGTTCTTC; CDR3 protein: CASSDQGAYNEQFF
D gene: TRBD1; J gene: TRBJ1-2; clone size: -; V gene: TRBV5-8; CDR3 DNA: TGTGCCAGCAGCTCGCAACAGGGGGTGAGGGGCTACACCTTC; CDR3 protein: CASSSQQGVRGYTF
D gene: -; J gene: TRBJ2-3; clone size: -; V gene: TRBV28; CDR3 DNA: TGTGCCAGCAGTTTCCGTGGGAGGTCTACGCAGTATTTT; CDR3 protein: CASSFRGRSTQYF
D gene: TRBD2; J gene: TRBJ2-1; clone size: -; V gene: TRBV7-2; CDR3 DNA: TGTGCCAGCAGCTCCCGCGGCTGGACTAGCGGGACTTACAATGAGCAGTTCTTC; CDR3 protein: CASSSRGWTSGTYNEQFF
D gene: TRBD1; J gene: TRBJ1-5; clone size: -; V gene: TRBV19; CDR3 DNA: TGTGCCAGTAGTCGGCCGGGACAGGGGAGAGGCAATCAGCCCCAGCATTTT; CDR3 protein: CASSRPGQGRGNQPQHF
D gene: TRBD2; J gene: TRBJ2-7; clone size: -; V gene: TRBV11-2; CDR3 DNA: TGTGCCAGCAGCTTGCTAGCGGGGACCCCTTACGAGCAGTACTTC; CDR3 protein: CASSLLAGTPYEQYF
D gene: TRBD2; J gene: TRBJ2-3; clone size: -; V gene: TRBV2; CDR3 DNA: TGTGCCAGCAGAGGCCCCTGGACTAGCGGGGGCACAGATACGCAGTATTTT; CDR3 protein: CASRGPWTSGGTDTQYF
D gene: -; J gene: TRBJ1-6; clone size: -; V gene: TRBV13; CDR3 DNA: TGTGCCAGCAGCTTAGGCCAGGGATCGGATTCACCCCTCCACTTT; CDR3 protein: CASSLGQGSDSPLHF
D gene: -; J gene: TRBJ2-3; clone size: -; V gene: TRBV5-6; CDR3 DNA: TGTGCCAGCAGCTTGGGTAGCGGAACAGATACGCAGTATTTT; CDR3 protein: CASSLGSGTDTQYF
D gene: -; J gene: TRBJ1-6; clone size: -; V gene: TRBV9; CDR3 DNA: TGTGCCAGCAGCGTAGCTCCGGCAGGGATTAATTCACCCCTCCACTTT; CDR3 protein: CASSVAPAGINSPLHF
D gene: -; J gene: TRBJ2-1; clone size: -; V gene: TRBV5-1; CDR3 DNA: TGCGCCAGCAGCTTGGATCAGGTTACCTACAATGAGCAGTTCTTC; CDR3 protein: CASSLDQVTYNEQFF
D gene: -; J gene: TRBJ2-5; clone size: once; V gene: TRBV9; CDR3 DNA: TGTGCCAGCAGCGTAGCGGACTTTCAAGAGACCCAGTACTTC; CDR3 protein: CASSVADFQETQYF
D gene: -; J gene: TRBJ1-4; clone size: few; V gene: TRBV27; CDR3 DNA: TGTGCCAGCAGTTTATCGCCGGGTCTTCGTGAAAAACTGTTTTTT; CDR3 protein: CASSLSPGLREKLFF
D gene: -; J gene: TRBJ2-7; clone size: -; V gene: TRBV28; CDR3 DNA: TGTGCCAGCATTCTAGACGGAGCTCACTACGAGCAGTACTTC; CDR3 protein: CASILDGAHYEQYF
D gene: -; J gene: TRBJ2-3; clone size: -; V gene: TRBV30; CDR3 DNA: TGTGCCTGGAGTGCTCAGGGGACGCAGTATTTT; CDR3 protein: CAWSAQGTQYF
D gene: -; J gene: TRBJ2-6; clone size: -; V gene: TRBV6-4; CDR3 DNA: TGTGCCAGCAGTGACTCAGGGGCTGGGGCCAACGTCCTGACTTTC; CDR3 protein: CASSDSGAGANVLTF
D gene: TRBD1; J gene: TRBJ2-4; clone size: -; V gene: TRBV28; CDR3 DNA: TGTGCCAGCAGTCCTCGGACAGGGAGGTCGGGGAACATTCAGTACTTC; CDR3 protein: CASSPRTGRSGNIQYF
D gene: TRBD2; J gene: TRBJ2-1; clone size: -; V gene: TRBV4-3; CDR3 DNA: TGCGCCAGCAGCCCAACTAGCGGGAGCGGTAGTGAGCAGTTCTTC; CDR3 protein: CASSPTSGSGSEQFF
D gene: TRBD1; J gene: TRBJ1-2; clone size: few; V gene: TRBV6-1; CDR3 DNA: TGTGCCAGCATCCTTTTGTGGGGACAGGGGGATGGCTACACCTTC; CDR3 protein: CASILLWGQGDGYTF
D gene: -; J gene: TRBJ2-1; clone size: -; V gene: TRBV28; CDR3 DNA: TGTGCCAGCAGTTTAATAAGGCTAGCTGACAATGAGCAGTTCTTC; CDR3 protein: CASSLIRLADNEQFF
D gene: -; J gene: TRBJ2-1; clone size: -; V gene: TRBV11-3; CDR3 DNA: TGTGCCAGCAGCTTCCAAACAGGATCGGATGAGCAGTTCTTC; CDR3 protein: CASSFQTGSDEQFF
D gene: TRBD1; J gene: TRBJ1-2; clone size: -; V gene: TRBV7-9; CDR3 DNA: TGTGCCAGCAGCCCACCCGGACAGGTCTATGGCTACACCTTC; CDR3 protein: CASSPPGQVYGYTF
D gene: TRBD2; J gene: TRBJ2-4; clone size: once; V gene: TRBV5-6; CDR3 DNA: TGTGCCACCGACTCGGGTAGCGGGGGGGCCAGCAAAAACATTCAGTACTTC; CDR3 protein: CATDSGSGGASKNIQYF
D gene: TRBD1; J gene: TRBJ1-1; clone size: -; V gene: TRBV6-1; CDR3 DNA: TGTGCCAGCAGTAGGGACAGGAACACTGAAGCTTTCTTT; CDR3 protein: CASSRDRNTEAFF
D gene: -; J gene: TRBJ1-5; clone size: -; V gene: TRBV5-6; CDR3 DNA: TGTGCCAGCAGCTCCTTATCCTCCACAGATAGCAATCAGCCCCAGCATTTT; CDR3 protein: CASSSLSSTDSNQPQHF
D gene: TRBD1; J gene: TRBJ2-1; clone size: once; V gene: TRBV5-1; CDR3 DNA: TGCGCCAGCAGTCCCACGACAGGGGAGGTCAGCAATGAGCAGTTCTTC; CDR3 protein: CASSPTTGEVSNEQFF
D gene: -; J gene: TRBJ2-6; clone size: -; V gene: TRBV4-1; CDR3 DNA: TGCGCCAGCAGCCAAGTTATTAAAACAGCTGGGGCCAACGTCCTGACTTTC; CDR3 protein: CASSQVIKTAGANVLTF
D gene: -; J gene: TRBJ1-3; clone size: -; V gene: TRBV6-5; CDR3 DNA: TGTGCCAGCAGTACAGGTTCTGGAAACACCATATATTTT; CDR3 protein: CASSTGSGNTIYF
D gene: -; J gene: TRBJ2-7; clone size: -; V gene: TRBV2; CDR3 DNA: TGTGCCAGCAGTGATCTTGGCAGGGGCTACGAGCAGTACTTC; CDR3 protein: CASSDLGRGYEQYF
D gene: TRBD2; J gene: TRBJ2-1; clone size: -; V gene: TRBV6-4; CDR3 DNA: TGTGCCAGCGGGGGAGGGAGCTCCTACAATGAGCAGTTCTTC; CDR3 protein: CASGGGSSYNEQFF
D gene: -; J gene: TRBJ1-2; clone size: -; V gene: TRBV5-6; CDR3 DNA: TGTGCCAGCAGCTTGGTCGGGGGCTATGGCTACACCTTC; CDR3 protein: CASSLVGGYGYTF
D gene: TRBD1; J gene: TRBJ2-7; clone size: -; V gene: TRBV5-5; CDR3 DNA: TGTGCCAGCAGCTCTGGGACAGGATCCTACGAGCAGTACTTC; CDR3 protein: CASSSGTGSYEQYF
D gene: TRBD2; J gene: TRBJ2-4; clone size: -; V gene: TRBV7-3; CDR3 DNA: TGTGCCAGCAGCTTATTCCTAGCGGGAGGGTTTTCGTACTTC; CDR3 protein: CASSLFLAGGFSYF
D gene: -; J gene: TRBJ2-1; clone size: once; V gene: TRBV6-1; CDR3 DNA: TGTGCCAGCAGGATTAGCGGAACCTACAATGAGCAGTTCTTC; CDR3 protein: CASRISGTYNEQFF
D gene: TRBD1; J gene: TRBJ1-5; clone size: -; V gene: TRBV7-8; CDR3 DNA: TGTGCCAGCAGCGCGACAGGGCATAGCAATCAGCCCCAGCATTTT; CDR3 protein: CASSATGHSNQPQHF
D gene: -; J gene: TRBJ2-3; clone size: -; V gene: TRBV2; CDR3 DNA: TGTGCCAGCAGCCTGGGGGGGCAGGCAGATACGCAGTATTTT; CDR3 protein: CASSLGGQADTQYF
D gene: TRBD2; J gene: TRBJ2-1; clone size: -; V gene: TRBV19; CDR3 DNA: TGTGCCAGTACCTCACTAGCGGGAGGACCCCCCTACAATGAGCAGTTCTTC; CDR3 protein: CASTSLAGGPPYNEQFF
D gene: TRBD1; J gene: TRBJ2-3; clone size: -; V gene: TRBV7-2; CDR3 DNA: TGTGCCAGCAGCTTAGGGGGCAGGGGGATGGCAGATACGCAGTATTTT; CDR3 protein: CASSLGGRGMADTQYF
D gene: -; J gene: TRBJ2-3; clone size: -; V gene: TRBV18; CDR3 DNA: TGTGCCAGCTCACCATCTAGCACAGATACGCAGTATTTT; CDR3 protein: CASSPSSTDTQYF
D gene: -; J gene: TRBJ1-1; clone size: -; V gene: TRBV4-1; CDR3 DNA: TGCGCCAGCAACATTCCCTCTCTGAACACTGAAGCTTTCTTT; CDR3 protein: CASNIPSLNTEAFF
D gene: -; J gene: TRBJ2-6; clone size: -; V gene: TRBV4-3; CDR3 DNA: TGCGCCAGCAGCCAAGGAGTTCGAGCTGGGGCCAACGTCCTGACTTTC; CDR3 protein: CASSQGVRAGANVLTF